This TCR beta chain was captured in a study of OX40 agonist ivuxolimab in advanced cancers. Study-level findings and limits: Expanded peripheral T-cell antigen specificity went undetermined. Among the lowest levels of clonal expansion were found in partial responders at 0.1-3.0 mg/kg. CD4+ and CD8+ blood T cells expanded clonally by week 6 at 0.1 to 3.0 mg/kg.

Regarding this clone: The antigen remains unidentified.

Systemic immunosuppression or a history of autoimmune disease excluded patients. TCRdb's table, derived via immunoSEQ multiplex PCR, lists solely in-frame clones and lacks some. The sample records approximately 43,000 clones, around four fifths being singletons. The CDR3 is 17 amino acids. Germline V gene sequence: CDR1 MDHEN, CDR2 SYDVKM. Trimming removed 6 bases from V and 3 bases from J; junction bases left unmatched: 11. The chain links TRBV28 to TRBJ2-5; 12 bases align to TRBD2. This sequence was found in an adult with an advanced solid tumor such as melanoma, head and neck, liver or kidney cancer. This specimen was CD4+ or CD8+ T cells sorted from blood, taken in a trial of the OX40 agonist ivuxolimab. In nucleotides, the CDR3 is TGTGCCAGCAGCCCCCTTCGGACTAGCGGGACGAAAGAGACCCAGTACTTC. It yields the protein CASSPLRTSGTKETQYF.